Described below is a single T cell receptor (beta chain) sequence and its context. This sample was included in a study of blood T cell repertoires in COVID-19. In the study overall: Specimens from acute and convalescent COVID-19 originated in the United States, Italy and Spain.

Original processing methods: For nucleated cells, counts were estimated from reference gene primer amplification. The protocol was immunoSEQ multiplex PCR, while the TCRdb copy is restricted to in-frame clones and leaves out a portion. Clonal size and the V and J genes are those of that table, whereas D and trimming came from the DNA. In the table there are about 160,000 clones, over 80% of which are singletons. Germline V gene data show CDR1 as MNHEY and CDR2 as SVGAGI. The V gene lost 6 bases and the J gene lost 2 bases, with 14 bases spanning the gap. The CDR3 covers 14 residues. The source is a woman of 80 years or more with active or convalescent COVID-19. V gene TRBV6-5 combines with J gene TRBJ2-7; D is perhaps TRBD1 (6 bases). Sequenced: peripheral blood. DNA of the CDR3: TGTGCCAGCAGCGATCCAGGGGACACCTACGAGCAGTACTTC. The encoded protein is CASSDPGDTYEQYF.